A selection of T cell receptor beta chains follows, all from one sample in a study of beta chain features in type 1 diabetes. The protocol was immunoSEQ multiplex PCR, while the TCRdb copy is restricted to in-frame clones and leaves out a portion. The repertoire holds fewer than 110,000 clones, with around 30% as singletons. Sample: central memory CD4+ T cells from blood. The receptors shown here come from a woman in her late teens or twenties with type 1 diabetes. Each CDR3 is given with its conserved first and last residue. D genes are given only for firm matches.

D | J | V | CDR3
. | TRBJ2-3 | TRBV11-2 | CASSLGDSTHTDTQYF
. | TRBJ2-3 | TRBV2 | CASSGLSGIDTQYF
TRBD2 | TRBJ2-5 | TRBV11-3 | CASSLAGGETQYF
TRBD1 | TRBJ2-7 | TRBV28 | CASSSTGGYSYEQYF
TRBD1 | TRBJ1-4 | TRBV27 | CASSPTRGAGQGKLFF
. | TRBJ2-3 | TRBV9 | CASNRGGRTAQVTQYF
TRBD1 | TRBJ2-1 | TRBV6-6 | CASSPPGQGRNEQFF
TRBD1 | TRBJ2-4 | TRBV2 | CASERTGEPKNIQYF
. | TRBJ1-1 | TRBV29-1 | CSVGDRRNTEAFF
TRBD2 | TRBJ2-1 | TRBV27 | CASSSSGRLSYNEQFF
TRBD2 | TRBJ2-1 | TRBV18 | CASSPPGLANYEQFF
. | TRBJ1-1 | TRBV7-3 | CASSTQGGTEAFF
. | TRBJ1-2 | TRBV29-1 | CSVDTGSWGTSYGYTF
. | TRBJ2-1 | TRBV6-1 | CASSEGPQVVRQFF
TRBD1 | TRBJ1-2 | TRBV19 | CASSPVDRSRSGYTF
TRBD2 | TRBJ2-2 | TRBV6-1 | CASSGGLAGAGELFF
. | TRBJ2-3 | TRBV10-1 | CASSTSTDTQYF
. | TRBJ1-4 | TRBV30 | CAWSDRVGEKLFF
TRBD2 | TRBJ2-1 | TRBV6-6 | CASSTPLAGGEQFF
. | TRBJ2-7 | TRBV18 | CASSPPRGSSYEQYF
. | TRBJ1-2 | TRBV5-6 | CASSLAAGGSSYTF